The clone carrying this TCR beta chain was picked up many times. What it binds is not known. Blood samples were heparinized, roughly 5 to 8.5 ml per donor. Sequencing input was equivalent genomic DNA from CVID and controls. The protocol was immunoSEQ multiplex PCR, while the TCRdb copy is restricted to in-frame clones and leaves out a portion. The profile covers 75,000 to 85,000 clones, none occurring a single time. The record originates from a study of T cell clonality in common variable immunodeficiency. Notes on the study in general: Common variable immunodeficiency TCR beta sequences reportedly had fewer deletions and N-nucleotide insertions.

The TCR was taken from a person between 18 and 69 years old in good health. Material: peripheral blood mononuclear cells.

The CDR3 bases that were read are TGCGCCAGCAGCTCGTACAGGGGGCGCGGCCCAGATACG. This sequence encodes CASSSYRGRGPDT. The entire CDR3 sequence reads CASSSYRGRGPDTQYF. The rearrangement joins TRBV5-1 to TRBJ2-3; TRBD1 matches at 9 bases. The read gets to within 3 residues of the CDR3 end, and the germline J gene fills in the rest. The CDR3 loop spans 16 amino acids. In germline, CDR1 is SGHRS, CDR2 YFSETQ. Trimming removed 3 bases from V and 4 bases from J; junction bases left unmatched: 9.